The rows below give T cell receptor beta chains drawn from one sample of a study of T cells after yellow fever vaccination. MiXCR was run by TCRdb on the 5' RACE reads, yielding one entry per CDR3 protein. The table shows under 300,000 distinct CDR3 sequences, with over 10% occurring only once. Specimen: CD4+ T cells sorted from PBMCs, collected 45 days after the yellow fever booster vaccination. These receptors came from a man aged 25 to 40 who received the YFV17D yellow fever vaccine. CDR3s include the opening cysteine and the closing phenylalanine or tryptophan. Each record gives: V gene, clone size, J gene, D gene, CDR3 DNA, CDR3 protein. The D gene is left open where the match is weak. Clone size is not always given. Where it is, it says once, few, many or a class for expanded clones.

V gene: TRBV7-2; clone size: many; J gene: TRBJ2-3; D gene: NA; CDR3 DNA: TGTGCCAGCAGCTCCTACGGGGATACGCAGTATTTT; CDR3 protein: CASSSYGDTQYF
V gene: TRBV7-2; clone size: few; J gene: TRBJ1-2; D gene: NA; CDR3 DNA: TGTGCCAGCAGCCTGGCACGACCGCTCGTCTACACCTTC; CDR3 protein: CASSLARPLVYTF
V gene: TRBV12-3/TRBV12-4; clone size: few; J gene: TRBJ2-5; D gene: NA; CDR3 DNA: TGTGCCAGCAGTGGGTGGGACCAAGAGACCCAGTACTTC; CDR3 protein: CASSGWDQETQYF
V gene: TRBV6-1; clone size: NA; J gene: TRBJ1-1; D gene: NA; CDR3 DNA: TGTGCCAGCAGTGCCGGGACGCACACTGAAGCTTTCTTT; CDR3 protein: CASSAGTHTEAFF
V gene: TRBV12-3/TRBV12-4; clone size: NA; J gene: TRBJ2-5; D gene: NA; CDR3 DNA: TGTGCCAGCAAACGGACTGAGCAAGAGACCCAGTACTTC; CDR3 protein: CASKRTEQETQYF
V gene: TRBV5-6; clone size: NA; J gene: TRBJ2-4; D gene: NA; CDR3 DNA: TGTGCCAGCAGCTTGGGAATCGCCAGGGGTGATCCCAAAAACATTCAGTACTTC; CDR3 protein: CASSLGIARGDPKNIQYF
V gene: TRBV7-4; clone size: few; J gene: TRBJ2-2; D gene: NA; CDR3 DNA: TGTGCCAGCAGCTCCCGGGCTCGGTGGAGCGAGCTGTTTTTT; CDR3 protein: CASSSRARWSELFF
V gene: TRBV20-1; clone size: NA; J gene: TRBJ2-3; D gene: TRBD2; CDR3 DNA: TGCAGTGCTAAGACTAGCGGGAGGGCCGTGGGCACAGATACGCAGTATTTT; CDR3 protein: CSAKTSGRAVGTDTQYF
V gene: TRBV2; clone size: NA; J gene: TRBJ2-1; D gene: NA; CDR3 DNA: TGTGCCAGCAGTGAAGCTTCCCTTTCTGAGCAGTTCTTC; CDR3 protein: CASSEASLSEQFF
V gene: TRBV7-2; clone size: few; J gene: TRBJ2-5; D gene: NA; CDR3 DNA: TGTGCCAGCAGATCGGACGGACAAGAGACCCAGTACTTC; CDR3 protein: CASRSDGQETQYF
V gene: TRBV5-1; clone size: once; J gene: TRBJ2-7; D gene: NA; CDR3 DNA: TGCGCCAGCAGCTTCGGAGGGGCAGCCTACGAGCAGTACTTC; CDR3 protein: CASSFGGAAYEQYF
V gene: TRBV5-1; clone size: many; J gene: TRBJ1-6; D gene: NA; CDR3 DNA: TGCGCCAGCAGCGGCGGCGGGGAAAATTCACCCCTCCACTTT; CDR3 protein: CASSGGGENSPLHF
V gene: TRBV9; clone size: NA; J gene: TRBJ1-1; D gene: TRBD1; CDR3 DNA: TGTGCCAGCAGCGCAAACAGGGGTGGGACTGAAGCTTTCTTT; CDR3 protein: CASSANRGGTEAFF
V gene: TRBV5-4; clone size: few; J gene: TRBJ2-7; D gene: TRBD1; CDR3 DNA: TGTGCCAGCAGATCCGGGACAGACCCCTACGAGCAGTACTTC; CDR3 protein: CASRSGTDPYEQYF
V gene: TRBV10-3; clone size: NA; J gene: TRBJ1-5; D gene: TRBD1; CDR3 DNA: TGTGCCATCAGTCTTACAGGGGGCCATCCCCAGCATTTT; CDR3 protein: CAISLTGGHPQHF
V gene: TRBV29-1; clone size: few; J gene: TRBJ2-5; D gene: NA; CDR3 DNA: TGCAGCGTTGAAGAGGGGTTCGTAGAGACCCAGTACTTC; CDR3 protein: CSVEEGFVETQYF
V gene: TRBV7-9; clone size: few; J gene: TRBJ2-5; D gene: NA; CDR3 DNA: TGTGCCAGCAGCTTTCTTGGGGGCCAAGAGACCCAGTACTTC; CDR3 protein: CASSFLGGQETQYF
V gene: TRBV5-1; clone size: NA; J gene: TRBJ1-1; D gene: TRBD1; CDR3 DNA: TGCGCCAGCAGCTTTACCGGGACAGGGGCTGAAGCTTTCTTT; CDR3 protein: CASSFTGTGAEAFF
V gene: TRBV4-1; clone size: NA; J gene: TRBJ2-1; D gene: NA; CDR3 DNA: TGCGCCAGCAGCCCGATGGAGGGACTCCCACCTCGGAAAAATGAGCAGTTCTTC; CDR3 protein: CASSPMEGLPPRKNEQFF
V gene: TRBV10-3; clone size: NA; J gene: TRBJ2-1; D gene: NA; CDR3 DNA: TGTGCCATCAATCCCGGGAATTCCTACAATGAGCAGTTCTTC; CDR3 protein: CAINPGNSYNEQFF
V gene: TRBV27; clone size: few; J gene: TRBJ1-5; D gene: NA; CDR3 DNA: TGTGCCAGCAGTTTAATACAGAGGGGGCCCCAGCATTTT; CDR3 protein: CASSLIQRGPQHF
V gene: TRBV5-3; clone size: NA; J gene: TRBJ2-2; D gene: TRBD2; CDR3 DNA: TGTGCCAGAAGGCCGTCGGTAGCGGGGGATCCCCCTTCGAACACCGGGGAGCTGTTTTTT; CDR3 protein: CARRPSVAGDPPSNTGELFF
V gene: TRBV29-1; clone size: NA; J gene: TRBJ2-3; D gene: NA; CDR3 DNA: TGCAGCGTTGTCCCCACAGATACGCAGTATTTT; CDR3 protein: CSVVPTDTQYF
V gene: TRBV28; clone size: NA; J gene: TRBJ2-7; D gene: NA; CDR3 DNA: TGTGCCAGCCGGCCCCCGGCAGGGTCTTCCGAGCAGTACTTC; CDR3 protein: CASRPPAGSSEQYF
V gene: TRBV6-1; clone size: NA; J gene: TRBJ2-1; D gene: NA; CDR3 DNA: TGTGCCAGCAGTGATGCGGTTGGGGGGAATGAGCAGTTCTTC; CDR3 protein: CASSDAVGGNEQFF
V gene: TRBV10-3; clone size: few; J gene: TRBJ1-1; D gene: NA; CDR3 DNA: TGTGCCATCAGTGTAGAGGGAAACACTGAAGCTTTCTTT; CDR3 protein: CAISVEGNTEAFF
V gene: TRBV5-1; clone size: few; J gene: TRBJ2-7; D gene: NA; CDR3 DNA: TGCGCCAGCAGCTTGAGTCTTGCGGGCTACGAGCAGTACTTC; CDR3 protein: CASSLSLAGYEQYF
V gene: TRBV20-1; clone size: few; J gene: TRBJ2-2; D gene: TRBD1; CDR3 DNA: TGCAGTGCTGGGGGGGACAGGGTCAAAGCCGGGGAGCTGTTTTTT; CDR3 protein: CSAGGDRVKAGELFF
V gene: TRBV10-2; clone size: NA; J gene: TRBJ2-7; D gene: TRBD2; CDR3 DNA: TGCGCCAGCAGAGCCGGGACTAGCGGGAGCTACGAGCAGTACTTC; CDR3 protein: CASRAGTSGSYEQYF
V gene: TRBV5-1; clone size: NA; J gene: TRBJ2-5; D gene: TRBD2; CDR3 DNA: TGCGCCAGCAGCTCCCTAGCGGGAATCGAAGAGACCCAGTACTTC; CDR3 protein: CASSSLAGIEETQYF
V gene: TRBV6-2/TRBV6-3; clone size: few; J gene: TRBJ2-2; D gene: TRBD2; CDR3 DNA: TGTGCCAGCAGCCGAGAACGGGAGGGGACCGGGGAGCTGTTTTTT; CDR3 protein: CASSREREGTGELFF
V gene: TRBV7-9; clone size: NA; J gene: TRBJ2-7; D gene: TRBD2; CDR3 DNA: TGTGCCAGCAGCCCCGTTGACCGCGGGACTAAACAGTACTTC; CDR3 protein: CASSPVDRGTKQYF
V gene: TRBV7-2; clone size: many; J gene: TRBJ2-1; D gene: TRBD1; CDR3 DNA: TGTGCCAGCAGCTTCAGACAGGGTGGATCCTACAATGAGCAGTTCTTC; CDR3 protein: CASSFRQGGSYNEQFF
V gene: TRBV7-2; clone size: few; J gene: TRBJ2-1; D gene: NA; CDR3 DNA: TGTGCCAGCAGCCCCCAAGCGGCGGCCGGTGAGCAGTTCTTC; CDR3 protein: CASSPQAAAGEQFF
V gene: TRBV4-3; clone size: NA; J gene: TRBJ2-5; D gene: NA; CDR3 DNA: TGCGCCAGCAGCCTATACGGGCAAGAAGAGACCCAGTACTTC; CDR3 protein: CASSLYGQEETQYF
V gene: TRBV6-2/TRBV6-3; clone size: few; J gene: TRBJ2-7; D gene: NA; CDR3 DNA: TGTGCCAGCAGTTACTCGCTAGTAACCATGGGCCGCTACGAGCAGTACTTC; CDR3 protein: CASSYSLVTMGRYEQYF
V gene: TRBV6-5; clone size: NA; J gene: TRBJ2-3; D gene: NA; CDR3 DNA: TGTGCCAGCTCGTATTCCCCGGCCCTAGGCGGTACGCAGTATTTT; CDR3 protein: CASSYSPALGGTQYF
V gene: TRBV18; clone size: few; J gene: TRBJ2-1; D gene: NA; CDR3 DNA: TGTGCCAGCTCACCAATAGGGGGATACAATGAGCAGTTCTTC; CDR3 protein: CASSPIGGYNEQFF
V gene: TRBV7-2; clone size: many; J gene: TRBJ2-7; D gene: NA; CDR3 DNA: TGTGCCAGCAGCTTAGACTGGCGGAGGTCCTCCTACGAGCAGTACTTC; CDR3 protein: CASSLDWRRSSYEQYF
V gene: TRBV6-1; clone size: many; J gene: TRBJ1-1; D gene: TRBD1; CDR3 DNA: TGTGCCAGCAGTCCGACAGGGATGAACACTGAAGCTTTCTTT; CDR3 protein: CASSPTGMNTEAFF
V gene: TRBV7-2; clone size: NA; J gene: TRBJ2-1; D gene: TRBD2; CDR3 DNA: TGTGCCGGAGGTAGCGGGAGTAGTACTGAGCAGTTCTTC; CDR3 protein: CAGGSGSSTEQFF
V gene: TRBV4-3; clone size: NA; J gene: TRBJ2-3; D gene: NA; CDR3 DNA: TGCGCCAGCAGCCAACCAGCACGCGACAGTACTGATACGCAGTATTTT; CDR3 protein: CASSQPARDSTDTQYF
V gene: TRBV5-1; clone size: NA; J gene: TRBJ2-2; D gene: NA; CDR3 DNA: TGCGCCGGCAGCCCAGGGTCCACCGGGGAGCTGTTTTTT; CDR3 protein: CAGSPGSTGELFF
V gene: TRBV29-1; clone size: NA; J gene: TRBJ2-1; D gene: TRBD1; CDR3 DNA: TGCAGCGTTAGGGGCAGGGGGCGCAGGAATGAGCAGTTCTTC; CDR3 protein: CSVRGRGRRNEQFF
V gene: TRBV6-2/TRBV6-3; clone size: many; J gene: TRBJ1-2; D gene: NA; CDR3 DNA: TGTGCCAGCAGTCCAAACAGCTACCGAGTTGGCTACACCTTC; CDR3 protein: CASSPNSYRVGYTF
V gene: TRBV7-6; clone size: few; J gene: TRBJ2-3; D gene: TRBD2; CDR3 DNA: TGTGCCAGCAGCCCCATAGCGGGAGGTATCACAGATACGCAGTATTTT; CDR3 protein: CASSPIAGGITDTQYF
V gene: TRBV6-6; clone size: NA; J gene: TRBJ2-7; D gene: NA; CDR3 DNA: TGTGCCAGCAGTTACGTCAGCTCCTACGAGCAGTACTTC; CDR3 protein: CASSYVSSYEQYF
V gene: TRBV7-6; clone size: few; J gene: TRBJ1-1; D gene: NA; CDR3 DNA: TGTGCCAGCAGCCCAACCGCGGGGAACACTGAAGCTTTCTTT; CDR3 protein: CASSPTAGNTEAFF
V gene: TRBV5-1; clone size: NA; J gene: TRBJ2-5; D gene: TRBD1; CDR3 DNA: TGCGCCAGCAGCCTAGGACAGGGGCGTCAAGAGACCCAGTACTTC; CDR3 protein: CASSLGQGRQETQYF
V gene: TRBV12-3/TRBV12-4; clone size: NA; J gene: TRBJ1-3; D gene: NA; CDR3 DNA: TGTGCCAGCAGCCTCTCGGCAGGTGGAGGAAACACCATATATTTT; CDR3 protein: CASSLSAGGGNTIYF
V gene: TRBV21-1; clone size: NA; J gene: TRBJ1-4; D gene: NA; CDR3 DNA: TGTGCCAGCAGCAAACGACCTCAGGGGGAGAGTGAAAAACTGTTTTTT; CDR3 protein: CASSKRPQGESEKLFF